This T cell receptor beta chain is from a study of post-analysis software for immune sequencing data. About the study: Recorded subtypes: relapsing-remitting, secondary progressive, progressive-relapsing; some patients unannotated.

V lost 3 bases and J lost 3, with 8 bases in between. Germline loops: CDR1 LNHDA, CDR2 SQIVND (reference sequence). The CDR3 has 13 residues. Unique-molecular-identifier-tagged TCR beta cDNA libraries were used. There were roughly 1 to 11 million T cells, and about 540,000 cDNA molecules came from them. MiXCR, run by TCRdb on the PCR reads, gives a single entry per CDR3 protein. This sample yields about half a million distinct CDR3 sequences, of which 45% are seen a single time; around 10% belongs to the top ten. Notes on the study in general: Patients used several TRBV segments, including TRBV5-6, TRBV5-1 and TRBV20-1, more often than controls. Samples from a shared batch, those prepared together, strongly co-clustered by F measure. Those with multiple sclerosis, the patient group, showed significantly lower normalized Chao1 diversity than controls.

Concerning this clonotype: The antigen is undetermined.

The receptor comes from a girl aged 5 to 17 with multiple sclerosis. This chain connects TRBV19 to TRBJ2-5; possible D gene TRBD1, 6 bases. Sequenced material: blood. CDR3 sequence reads: CASSIGQKETQYF. In nucleotides, the CDR3 is TGTGCCAGTAGTATTGGACAGAAAGAGACCCAGTACTTC.